This TCR beta chain was retrieved from a study of blood T cell repertoires in COVID-19. Study-level information: Sites across the United States, Italy and Spain contributed samples from acute and convalescent COVID-19. PBMCs, B-cell-depleted T cells, or T cells were the source of the cDNA or gDNA that made up the material.

As originally analysed: Estimated nucleated cell counts came from reference gene primer amplification. The repertoire was sequenced with immunoSEQ multiplex PCR; TCRdb's copy has only in-frame clones and lacks some. V and J calls plus clone size are reproduced from that table; the DNA served to infer D and trimming. The table lists around 130,000 clones, roughly 83% of them singletons. CDR3 length: 17 residues. The junction had 14 bases not matched to a gene; V was cut back by 5 bases and J by 4 bases. CDR1 and CDR2 from the germline V gene are LNHDA and SQIVND (reference sequence). Sequenced material: peripheral blood. This sequence joins TRBV19 and TRBJ1-2; 9 bases match TRBD1. This clonotype originated in a man aged 60-69 years with acute or convalescent COVID-19. The DNA for the CDR3 is TGTGCCAGTAGTGTCTCAACACAGGGGGCCTATAGCTATGGCTACACCTTC. This translates into CASSVSTQGAYSYGYTF.